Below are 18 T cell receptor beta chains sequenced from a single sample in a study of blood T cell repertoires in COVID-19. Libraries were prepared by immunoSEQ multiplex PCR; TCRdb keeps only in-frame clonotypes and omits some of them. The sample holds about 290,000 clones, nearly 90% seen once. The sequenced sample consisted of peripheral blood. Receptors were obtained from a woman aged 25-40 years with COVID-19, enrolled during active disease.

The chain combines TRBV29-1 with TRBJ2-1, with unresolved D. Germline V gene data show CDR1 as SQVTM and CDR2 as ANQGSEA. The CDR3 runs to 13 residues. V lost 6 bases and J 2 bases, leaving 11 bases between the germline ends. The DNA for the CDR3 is TGCAGCGTGAGGCAAGAGGCCTACAATGAGCAGTTCTTC. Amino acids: CSVRQEAYNEQFF.

The DNA for the CDR3 is TGTGCCAGCAGCGAATACGGGACAGGGGGCCAAGAGACCCAGTACTTC. Its translation is CASSEYGTGGQETQYF. The V and J genes are TRBV2 and TRBJ2-5; 11 nucleotides agree with TRBD1. V was clipped by 6 bases and J by 1 base; unmatched bases: 7. Germline V gene sequence: CDR1 SNHLY, CDR2 FYNNEI. The CDR3 sequence is 16 residues long.

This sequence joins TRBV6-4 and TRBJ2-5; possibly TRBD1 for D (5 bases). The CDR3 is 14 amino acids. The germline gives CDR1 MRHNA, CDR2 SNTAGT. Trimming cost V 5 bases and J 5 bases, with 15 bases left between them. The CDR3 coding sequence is TGTGCCAGCAGTTCGCCAGGGCCGGAGGAGACCCAGTACTTC. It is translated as CASSSPGPEETQYF.

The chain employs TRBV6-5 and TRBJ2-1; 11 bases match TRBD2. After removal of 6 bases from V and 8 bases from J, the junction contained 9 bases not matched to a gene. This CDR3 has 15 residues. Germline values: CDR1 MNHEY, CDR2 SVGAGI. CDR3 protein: CASRSASGGTYEQFF. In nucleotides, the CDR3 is TGTGCCAGCAGAAGCGCTAGCGGGGGGACTTATGAGCAGTTCTTC.

In nucleotides, the CDR3 is TGTGCCAGCGCCCCATTCAGCGGGGGGGCCGGGGAGACCCAGTACTTC. It yields the protein CASAPFSGGAGETQYF. J is TRBJ2-5 and V is TRBV2; 10 bases agree with TRBD2. The length of the CDR3 is 16 residues. CDR1 and CDR2 from the germline V gene are SNHLY and FYNNEI. J gave up 5 bases and V 8 bases, and 14 bases lay outside the gene matches. Filled out from reference TRBV2 and TRBJ2-5, the complete variable domain reads EPEVTQTPSHQVTQMGQEVILRCVPISNHLYFYWYRQILGQKVEFLVSFYNNEISEKSEIFDDQFSVERPDGSNFTLKIRSTKLEDSAMYFCASAPFSGGAGETQYFGPGTRLLVL.

CDR3 nucleotides: TGTGCCATTCTAAGTGCGGTTGGGACTGAAGCTTTCTTT. The encoded protein is CAILSAVGTEAFF. The J gene is TRBJ1-1, the V gene TRBV7-9; D gene unclear. Germline CDR1 and CDR2: SEHNR and FQNEAQ (reference sequence). This CDR3 contains 13 residues. The V end lost 10 bases, the J end lost 5 bases, and 17 bases lay between the germline ends.

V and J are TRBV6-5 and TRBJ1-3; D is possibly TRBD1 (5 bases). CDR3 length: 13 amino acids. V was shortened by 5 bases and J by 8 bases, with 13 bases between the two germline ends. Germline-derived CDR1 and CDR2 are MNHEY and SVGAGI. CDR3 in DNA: TGTGCCAGCAGTCAATCCGGGGGACACACCATATATTTT. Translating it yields CASSQSGGHTIYF.

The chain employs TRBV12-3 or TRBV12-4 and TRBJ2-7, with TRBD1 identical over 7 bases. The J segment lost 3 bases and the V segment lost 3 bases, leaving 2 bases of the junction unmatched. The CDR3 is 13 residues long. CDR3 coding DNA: TGTGCCAGCAGTTTCCGGGACAGCTACGAGCAGTACTTC. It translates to CASSFRDSYEQYF.

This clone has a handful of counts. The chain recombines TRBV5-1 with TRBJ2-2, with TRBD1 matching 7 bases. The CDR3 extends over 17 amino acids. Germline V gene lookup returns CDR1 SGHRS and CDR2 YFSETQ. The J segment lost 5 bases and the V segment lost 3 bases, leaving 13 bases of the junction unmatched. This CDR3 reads CASSWDAQGMGTGELFF. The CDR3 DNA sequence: TGCGCCAGCAGCTGGGATGCACAGGGGATGGGGACCGGGGAGCTGTTTTTT.

CDR3 amino acids: CASSLSRRAGETQYF. CDR3 DNA: TGTGCCAGCAGTTTATCGAGGCGGGCTGGAGAGACCCAGTACTTC. The genes are TRBV27 and TRBJ2-5, with D maybe TRBD2 (5 bases). The germline V and J ends were trimmed by 0 bases and 4 bases, with 12 bases remaining between them. CDR3 length: 15 residues. Germline values: CDR1 MNHEY, CDR2 SMNVEV (reference sequence).

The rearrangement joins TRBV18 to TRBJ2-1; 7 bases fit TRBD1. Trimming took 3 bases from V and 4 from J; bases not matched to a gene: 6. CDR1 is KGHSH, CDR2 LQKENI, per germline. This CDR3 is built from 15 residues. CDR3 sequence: CASSPDGTVYNEQFF. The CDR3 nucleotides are TGTGCCAGCTCACCTGATGGGACAGTTTACAATGAGCAGTTCTTC.

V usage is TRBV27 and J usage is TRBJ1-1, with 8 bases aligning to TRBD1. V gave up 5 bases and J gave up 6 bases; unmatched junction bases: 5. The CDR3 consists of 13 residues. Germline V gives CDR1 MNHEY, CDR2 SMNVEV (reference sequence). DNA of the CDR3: TGTGCCAGCAGTCCCCAGGGGGCCCCTGAAGCTTTCTTT. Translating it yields CASSPQGAPEAFF.

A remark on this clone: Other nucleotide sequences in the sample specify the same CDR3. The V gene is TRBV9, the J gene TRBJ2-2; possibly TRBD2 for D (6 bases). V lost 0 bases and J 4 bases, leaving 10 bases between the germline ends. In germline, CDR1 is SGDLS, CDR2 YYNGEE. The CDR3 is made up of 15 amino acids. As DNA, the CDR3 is TGTGCCAGCAGCGTAGGAGTGGGAGGCACCGGGGAGCTGTTTTTT. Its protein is CASSVGVGGTGELFF.

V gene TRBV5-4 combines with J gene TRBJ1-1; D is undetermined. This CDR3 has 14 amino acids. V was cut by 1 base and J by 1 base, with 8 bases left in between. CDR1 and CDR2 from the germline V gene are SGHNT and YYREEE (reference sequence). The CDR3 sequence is CASSLRPGNTEAFF. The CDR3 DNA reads TGTGCCAGCAGCTTGAGGCCAGGGAACACTGAAGCTTTCTTT.

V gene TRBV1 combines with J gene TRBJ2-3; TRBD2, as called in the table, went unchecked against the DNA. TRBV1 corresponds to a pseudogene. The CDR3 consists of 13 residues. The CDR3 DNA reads TGCACCAGCAGGGGGGGGTACACAGATACGCAGTATTTT. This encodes CTSRGGYTDTQYF.

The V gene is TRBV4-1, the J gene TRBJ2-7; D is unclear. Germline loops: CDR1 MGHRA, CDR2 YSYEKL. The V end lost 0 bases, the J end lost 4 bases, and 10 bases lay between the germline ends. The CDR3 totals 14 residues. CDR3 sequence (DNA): TGCGCCAGCAGCCAAGAAAATCGAGAATACGAGCAGTACTTC. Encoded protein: CASSQENREYEQYF.

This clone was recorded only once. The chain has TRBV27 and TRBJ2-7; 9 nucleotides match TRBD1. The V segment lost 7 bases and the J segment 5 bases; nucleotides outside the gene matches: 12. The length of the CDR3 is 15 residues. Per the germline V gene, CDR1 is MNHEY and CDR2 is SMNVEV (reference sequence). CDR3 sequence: CASKTGTGKPHEQYF. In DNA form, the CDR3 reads TGTGCCAGCAAGACCGGGACAGGGAAGCCCCACGAGCAGTACTTC.

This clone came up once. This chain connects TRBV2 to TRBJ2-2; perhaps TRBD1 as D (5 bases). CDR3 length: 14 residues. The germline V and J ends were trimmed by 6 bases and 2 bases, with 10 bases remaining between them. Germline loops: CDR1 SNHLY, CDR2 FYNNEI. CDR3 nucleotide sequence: TGTGCCAGCAGGGGGCGAATAAACACCGGGGAGCTGTTTTTT. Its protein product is CASRGRINTGELFF.